The rows below give T cell receptor beta chains drawn from one sample of a study of T-cell memory formation after mild COVID-19. TCRdb independently ran MiXCR on the 5' RACE reads; one entry per CDR3 protein. The data hold roughly 400,000 distinct CDR3 sequences, with less than 25% observed a single time. The specimen sequenced was PBMCs or a T cell subset sorted from them (not recorded which). These receptor sequences come from an adult woman who had mild COVID-19 (a few samples of this study predate the infection). Cell type and time point are not known. Each CDR3 is given with its conserved first and last residue. D genes are given only for firm matches. The size entry is marked missing in some rows and otherwise reads once, few, many or a size class.

J | V | size | D | DNA | CDR3
TRBJ2-3 | TRBV7-6 | . | . | TGTGCCAGCAGCTCGGGGGGGACAGCTTACTGGGGGCCTTCCACAGATACGCAGTATTTT | CASSSGGTAYWGPSTDTQYF
TRBJ2-5 | TRBV12-3/TRBV12-4 | . | . | TGTGCCAGCAGAGCGGAGGGGGGCACCAAAGAGACCCAGTACTTC | CASRAEGGTKETQYF
TRBJ2-3 | TRBV9 | . | TRBD2 | TGTGCCAGCAGCGTAGCGGGACTAGCGGGAGGACTCCGCCCCGCAGATACGCAGTATTTT | CASSVAGLAGGLRPADTQYF
TRBJ1-5 | TRBV5-6 | . | TRBD1 | TGTGCCAGCAGCAAAGGGACAGGTTTTTCTCAGCCCCAGCATTTT | CASSKGTGFSQPQHF
TRBJ2-7 | TRBV27 | . | . | TGTGCCAGCAGTCCTGGCCTCAGGGTAGTCTCCTACGAGCAGTACTTC | CASSPGLRVVSYEQYF
TRBJ2-4 | TRBV19 | few | . | TGTGCCAGTAGTACACAGGAGGACATTCAGTACTTC | CASSTQEDIQYF
TRBJ1-2 | TRBV3-1 | . | . | TGTGCCAGCAGCCAAAGTGGGGGATTAGGCTACACCTTC | CASSQSGGLGYTF
TRBJ2-1 | TRBV12-3/TRBV12-4 | few | . | TGTGCCAGCAGTGATGGTTTAGGATCCTACAATGAGCAGTTCTTC | CASSDGLGSYNEQFF
TRBJ1-5 | TRBV28 | few | TRBD1 | TGTGCCAGCGGGCACAGGGGGAGCCAGCCCCAGCATTTT | CASGHRGSQPQHF
TRBJ1-4 | TRBV7-9 | few | TRBD1 | TGTGCCAGCACCTTGACGGATTGGACAGGGGCCTATAAGGAGCCCTTTAATGAAAAACTGTTTTTT | CASTLTDWTGAYKEPFNEKLFF
TRBJ1-5 | TRBV19 | . | . | TGTGCCAGTAGTATAGAGGCTCGAGGGTCGCAGCATTTT | CASSIEARGSQHF
TRBJ1-1 | TRBV4-2 | few | . | TGTGCCAGCAGGGCGATTACTGGGAGGAACACTGAAGCTTTCTTT | CASRAITGRNTEAFF
TRBJ2-1 | TRBV9 | . | TRBD2 | TGTGCCAGCAGCCCCAGACTAGCGGGAGGGCTCAATGAGCAGTTCTTC | CASSPRLAGGLNEQFF
TRBJ1-4 | TRBV11-2 | few | TRBD1 | TGTGCCAGCAGCCCTCTTGGACCCGGGACAGGGTTCGGAAAACTGTTTTTT | CASSPLGPGTGFGKLFF
TRBJ2-5 | TRBV6-1 | . | . | TGTGCCAGCAGTGAAGGGCCCAGCTCGGAGACCCAGTACTTC | CASSEGPSSETQYF
TRBJ2-7 | TRBV19 | . | TRBD1 | TGTGCCAGTAGTATAGGAACCGGGACAGGAGCCTACGAGCAGTACTTC | CASSIGTGTGAYEQYF
TRBJ1-1 | TRBV12-3/TRBV12-4 | . | . | TGTGCCAGCAGTTCCCCCCAGGGGCTGGCCGCTTTCTTT | CASSSPQGLAAFF
TRBJ2-7 | TRBV11-2 | few | TRBD2 | TGTGCCAGCAGCTTCAGGACTAGCGGGATCTACGAGCAGTACTTC | CASSFRTSGIYEQYF
TRBJ2-5 | TRBV6-6 | . | TRBD1 | TGTGCCAGCAGTTACGCATTCGGGTCCGGACAGGAAGAGACCCAGTACTTC | CASSYAFGSGQEETQYF
TRBJ2-7 | TRBV15 | . | TRBD2 | TGTGCCACCAGCAGAGTAGGCTGGGAGAGCGGGGGCAAGGCCTACGAGCAGTACTTC | CATSRVGWESGGKAYEQYF
TRBJ1-1 | TRBV6-2/TRBV6-3 | few | . | TGTGCCAGCAGTTCCCCGAACCCCCGCGGCACTGAAGCTTTCTTT | CASSSPNPRGTEAFF